What follows are 25 T cell receptor beta chains derived from one specimen sequenced in a study of CD8+CD57+ T cells in acquired aplastic anemia. TCR beta VDJ and CDR3 were profiled, and genomic DNA was the template. TCRdb analysed the reads with MiXCR anew, one entry per CDR3 protein. The data hold 150,000 to 200,000 distinct CDR3 sequences, with around 65% observed a single time. The sequencing input was sorted CD4+, CD8+, or CD8+CD57+ T cells (not recorded which) from PBMCs. All receptors come from a human donor with severe aplastic anemia or a healthy control (not recorded which).

As regards this clonotype: As the CDR3 is not closed by the conserved phenylalanine or tryptophan, this likely results from a read error. The limits of the CDR3 on the DNA are not certain, so only TCRdb's listed CDR3 is given. The V and J genes are TRBV7-2 and TRBJ1-2; TRBD1, as called in the table, went unchecked against the DNA. Both ends counted, the CDR3 spans 11 residues. The germline CDR1 and CDR2 sequences are SGHTA and FQGNSA. The CDR3 region is CASSLEAGGAS.

This clonotype was recorded once. This CDR3 is CASSQDPASGGYEQYF. CDR3 bases: TGTGCCAGCAGCCAAGATCCGGCTAGCGGGGGGTACGAGCAGTACTTC. The chain uses TRBV3-1 and TRBJ2-7, with TRBD2 identical over 11 bases. With 0 bases clipped from V and 4 bases from J, the junction kept 5 bases outside the gene matches. Germline V lookup: CDR1 LGHDT, CDR2 YNNKEL (reference sequence). The CDR3 is made up of 16 amino acids.

The chain recombines TRBV20-1 with TRBJ2-3; tentatively, D is TRBD1 (6 bases). This CDR3 spans 17 amino acids. Looked up from germline, CDR1 is DFQATT and CDR2 is SNEGSKA (reference sequence). V was cut by 0 bases and J by 3 bases, with 19 bases left in between. The DNA for the CDR3 is TGCAGTGCTAGAGATCGTGAGGAGGACAGTGCAACAGATACGCAGTATTTT. As protein: CSARDREEDSATDTQYF.

J is TRBJ1-1 and V is TRBV5-4; D is perhaps TRBD1 (5 bases). The germline V gene encodes CDR1 SGHNT and CDR2 YYREEE (reference sequence). The CDR3 sequence is 14 residues long. The V end lost 0 bases, the J end lost 0 bases, and 6 bases lay between the germline ends. This chain's CDR3 is CASSLGRVNTEAFF. CDR3 in DNA: TGTGCCAGCAGCTTGGGCAGGGTGAACACTGAAGCTTTCTTT.

The V gene is TRBV2, the J gene TRBJ1-2, with D uncertain. Trimming left V 7 bases short and J 8 bases short, with 14 bases between. The CDR3 length is 12 residues. Germline lookup yields CDR1 SNHLY and CDR2 FYNNEI. The chain's CDR3 is CASTEVFPGYTF. DNA for the CDR3: TGTGCCAGCACCGAGGTCTTCCCCGGCTACACCTTC.

The chain recombines TRBV7-8 with TRBJ2-7; 7 nucleotides agree with TRBD1. The V segment lost 5 bases and the J segment 4 bases; nucleotides outside the gene matches: 8. The CDR3 is 14 amino acids. CDR1 and CDR2 (germline): SGHVS, FQNEAQ. CDR3 nucleotide sequence: TGTGCCAGCAGCCTTCGGGACAGCGTTTACGAGCAGTACTTC. This encodes CASSLRDSVYEQYF.

This chain joins TRBV7-9 and TRBJ2-3; D call uncertain. The V end lost 5 bases, the J end lost 4 bases, and 10 bases lay between the germline ends. CDR1 and CDR2 (germline): SEHNR, FQNEAQ (reference sequence). There are 13 residues in the CDR3. CDR3 nucleotides: TGTGCCAGCAGCCCGAAGGGTCCAGATACGCAGTATTTT. This sequence encodes CASSPKGPDTQYF. The variable domain in full, completed from reference TRBV7-9 and TRBJ2-3, reads DTGVSQNPRHKITKRGQNVTFRCDPISEHNRLYWYRQTLGQGPEFLTYFQNEAQLEKSRLLSDRFSAERPKGSFSTLEIQRTEQGDSAMYLCASSPKGPDTQYFGPGTRLTVL.

About this clonotype itself: A read error is likely, as this CDR3 ends without the conserved phenylalanine or tryptophan. This sequence joins TRBV5-1 and TRBJ2-6, with a weak D call TRBD2 (7 bases). Looked up from germline, CDR1 is SGHRS and CDR2 is YFSETQ. The CDR3 length is 19 residues. The CDR3: CASSVTGTNENSGASVLTL. CDR3 sequence (DNA): TGCGCCAGCAGCGTTACAGGGACTAATGAAAACTCTGGGGCCAGCGTCCTGACTCTC.

In its sample, this clonotype was seen many times. This chain links TRBV4-2 with TRBJ2-3; no clear D gene. With 1 base removed from V and 6 bases from J, the gap between germline ends came to 5 bases. The CDR3 runs to 12 residues. The germline CDR1 and CDR2 sequences are LGHNA and YNFKEQ. The CDR3 bases are TGTGCCAGCAGCCAAGCCGGGGATACGCAGTATTTT. This translates into CASSQAGDTQYF.

This clonotype was seen ten or more times. The chain joins TRBV7-6 to TRBJ1-2, with no clear D. The CDR3 extends over 14 amino acids. The V and J ends lost 5 bases and 4 bases respectively, with 14 bases between them. Germline lookup yields CDR1 SGHVS and CDR2 FNYEAQ. The CDR3 region has the DNA TGTGCCAGCAGCCCCATGGGCGGACCCTATGGCTACACCTTC. Translating gives CASSPMGGPYGYTF.

The chain has TRBV11-3 and TRBJ2-5; D gene ambiguous. This CDR3 spans 14 amino acids. V lost 0 bases to trimming and J lost 2 bases, with 7 bases between them. Germline assignment: CDR1 SGHNT and CDR2 YENEEA. The chain's CDR3 is CASSLETEQETQYF. As DNA, the CDR3 is TGTGCCAGCAGCTTAGAAACAGAACAAGAGACCCAGTACTTC.

This clonotype appeared a few times. V usage is TRBV6-2 or TRBV6-3 and J usage is TRBJ2-1, with 7 positions matching TRBD2. The CDR3 runs to 13 residues. The germline CDR1 and CDR2 sequences are MNHEY and SVGEGT. Losses at the gene ends were 4 bases for V and 7 bases for J; bases not matched to a gene: 4. Here the CDR3 reads CASSFGGGNEQFF. The CDR3 DNA is TGTGCCAGCAGTTTCGGCGGGGGTAATGAGCAGTTCTTC.

V and J are TRBV7-2 and TRBJ2-5, with D tentatively TRBD1 or TRBD2 (5 bases each). The CDR3 sequence is 16 residues long. Germline-derived CDR1 and CDR2 are SGHTA and FQGNSA. Trimming took off 3 bases at V and 1 base at J, with 15 bases between the two ends. In DNA form, the CDR3 reads TGTGCCAGCAGCTTGGGGGTGGGACGGACCCAAGAGACCCAGTACTTC. Protein product: CASSLGVGRTQETQYF. The full variable domain, with the rest looked up from reference TRBV7-2 and TRBJ2-5, is GAGVSQSPSNKVTEKGKDVELRCDPISGHTALYWYRQSLGQGLEFLIYFQGNSAPDKSGLPSDRFSAERTGGSVSTLTIQRTQQEDSAVYLCASSLGVGRTQETQYFGPGTRLLVL.

J is TRBJ2-5 and V is TRBV29-1; perhaps TRBD2 as D (6 bases). CDR1 SQVTM and CDR2 ANQGSEA come from the germline V gene. The CDR3 sequence is 13 residues long. V was shortened by 8 bases and J by 4 bases, with 17 bases between the two germline ends. CDR3 coding DNA: TGCAGCCTCGGGACGGGCGGGACAGAGACCCAGTACTTC. Translated: CSLGTGGTETQYF.

V usage is TRBV5-1 and J usage is TRBJ1-6; TRBD1 aligns across 7 bases. CDR1 SGHRS and CDR2 YFSETQ come from the germline V gene. J lost 7 bases, V lost 7 bases, and 8 bases had no gene match. The CDR3 totals 14 residues. CDR3: CASGTGTVNSPLHF. DNA of the CDR3: TGCGCCAGCGGAACCGGGACAGTGAATTCACCCCTCCACTTT.

V is TRBV7-9 and J is TRBJ2-5; 8 bases line up with TRBD1. The CDR3 length is 13 residues. The V gene end was trimmed by 6 bases and the J gene end by 5 bases; junction bases not matched to a gene: 5. Germline V gives CDR1 SEHNR, CDR2 FQNEAQ (reference sequence). The CDR3 loop reads CASRLDRAETQYF. CDR3 DNA: TGTGCCAGCAGGTTGGACAGGGCGGAGACCCAGTACTTC.

This chain links TRBV2 with TRBJ2-2, with 7 positions matching TRBD2. CDR1 and CDR2 from the germline V gene are SNHLY and FYNNEI. This CDR3 spans 16 amino acids. V shed 6 bases and J 1 base; nucleotides not matched to a gene: 8. The DNA for the CDR3 is TGTGCCAGCAGGGGGGGGGAATTATTGAACACCGGGGAGCTGTTTTTT. Its protein is CASRGGELLNTGELFF.

V usage is TRBV5-4 and J usage is TRBJ1-1; 9 bases fit TRBD1. The J segment lost 1 base and the V segment lost 2 bases, leaving 3 bases of the junction unmatched. CDR1 SGHNT and CDR2 YYREEE come from the germline V gene (reference sequence). This CDR3 has 15 amino acids. CDR3 bases: TGTGCCAGCAGCTTTGGGGGACAGGGGAACACTGAAGCTTTCTTT. Protein product: CASSFGGQGNTEAFF.

The chain employs TRBV24-1 and TRBJ2-5, with no clear D. This CDR3 spans 13 amino acids. The germline CDR1 and CDR2 sequences are KGHDR and SFDVKD. The V end lost 4 bases, the J end lost 0 bases, and 5 bases lay between the germline ends. The DNA for the CDR3 is TGTGCCACCAGTGACCGGGACCAAGAGACCCAGTACTTC. This codes for CATSDRDQETQYF.

This rearrangement joins TRBV6-5 to TRBJ2-3, with D hard to call. V lost 2 bases to trimming and J lost 6 bases, with 18 bases between them. Germline CDR1 is MNHEY and CDR2 is SVGAGI. There are 16 residues in the CDR3. The CDR3 loop reads CASSYVSAVRDDTQYF. The DNA for the CDR3 is TGTGCCAGCAGTTACGTCTCGGCCGTCCGCGACGATACGCAGTATTTT.

The rearrangement joins TRBV2 to TRBJ2-6, with unresolved D. The CDR3 sequence is 16 residues long. Trimming cost V 0 bases and J 2 bases, with 8 bases left between them. Germline CDR1 and CDR2: SNHLY and FYNNEI. The CDR3 loop reads CASSEARTPGANVLTF. The CDR3 DNA sequence: TGTGCCAGCAGTGAAGCACGAACCCCTGGGGCCAACGTCCTGACTTTC.

The chain employs TRBV20-1 and TRBJ2-7; 7 bases fit TRBD2. Per germline, CDR1 DFQATT and CDR2 SNEGSKA (reference sequence). CDR3 length: 14 amino acids. J lost 2 bases, V lost 0 bases, and 4 bases had no gene match. CDR3 loop: CSARDGTIAYEQYF. In nucleotides, the CDR3 is TGCAGTGCTAGAGATGGGACTATAGCCTACGAGCAGTACTTC.

The genes are TRBV7-9 and TRBJ2-2; 7 positions agree with TRBD2. In germline, CDR1 is SEHNR, CDR2 FQNEAQ (reference sequence). V dropped 6 bases and J dropped 1; count of bases not matched to a gene: 8. The CDR3 runs to 16 residues. CDR3 loop: CASRFLGRENTGELFF. The CDR3 DNA sequence: TGTGCCAGCAGATTCCTGGGGAGGGAGAACACCGGGGAGCTGTTTTTT.

This chain joins TRBV24-1 and TRBJ1-1; no definite D call. This CDR3 is 16 amino acids long. V dropped 4 bases and J dropped 1 base, with 15 bases sitting between them. Germline V gene sequence: CDR1 KGHDR, CDR2 SFDVKD. The CDR3 protein is CATSEPAQYGNTEAFF. For the CDR3, the DNA is TGTGCCACCAGTGAGCCTGCCCAGTACGGGAACACTGAAGCTTTCTTT.

The rearrangement joins TRBV7-3 to TRBJ1-2, with D unclear. V was pared by 2 bases and J by 6 bases, with 10 bases between. CDR3 length: 13 residues. Germline CDR1 reads SGHTA; CDR2 reads FQGTGA. CDR3 loop: CASSLGRRDGYTF. The CDR3 DNA follows: TGTGCCAGCAGCTTAGGCAGGCGGGATGGCTACACCTTC.